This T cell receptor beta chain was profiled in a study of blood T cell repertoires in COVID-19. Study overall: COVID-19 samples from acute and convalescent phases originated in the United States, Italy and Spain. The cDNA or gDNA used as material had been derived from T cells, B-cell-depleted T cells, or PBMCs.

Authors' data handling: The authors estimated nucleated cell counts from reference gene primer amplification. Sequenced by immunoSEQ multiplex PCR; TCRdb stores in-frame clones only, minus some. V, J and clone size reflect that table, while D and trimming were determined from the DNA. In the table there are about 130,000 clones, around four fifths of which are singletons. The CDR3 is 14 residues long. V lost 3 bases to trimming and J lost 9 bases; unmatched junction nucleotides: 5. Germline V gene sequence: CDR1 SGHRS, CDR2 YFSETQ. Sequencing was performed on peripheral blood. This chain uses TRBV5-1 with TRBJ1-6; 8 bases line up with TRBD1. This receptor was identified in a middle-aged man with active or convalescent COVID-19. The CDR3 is CASSYGQGSSPLHF. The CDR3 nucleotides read TGCGCCAGCAGCTATGGACAGGGAAGTTCACCCCTCCACTTT.